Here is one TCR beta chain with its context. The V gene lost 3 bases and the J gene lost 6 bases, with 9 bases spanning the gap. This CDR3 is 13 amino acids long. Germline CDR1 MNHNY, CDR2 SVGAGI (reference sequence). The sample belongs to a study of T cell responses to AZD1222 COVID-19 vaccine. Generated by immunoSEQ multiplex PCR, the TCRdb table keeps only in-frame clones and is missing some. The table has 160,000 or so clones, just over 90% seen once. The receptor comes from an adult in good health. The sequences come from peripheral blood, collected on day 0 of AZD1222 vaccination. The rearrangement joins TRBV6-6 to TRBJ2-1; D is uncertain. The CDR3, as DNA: TGTGCCAGCAGTTATCACAGTTCCAATGAGCAGTTCTTC. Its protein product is CASSYHSSNEQFF.